The 28 T cell receptor beta chains listed next were all sequenced from one sample in a study of cytomegalovirus exposure and HLA in healthy donors (dated by TCRdb to 2017 to 2019). The library was produced with the immunoSEQ multiplex PCR assay. For the multiplex PCR, a mixture combining 60 forward primers for TCR Vbeta segments and 13 reverse primers for TCR Jbeta segments was used. TCRdb's version of the immuneACCESS table is confined to in-frame rearrangements and falls short of the full clone set. An unresolved V gene accounts for under half of the shortfall where checked; the remainder is of unknown origin. Recorded for this sample are about 250,000 clones; roughly 80% of them occurred a single time. The ten largest make up about 0.3% of the sample. Source material: PBMCs. Receptors were obtained from a girl aged 2 to 10 in good health and CMV-seronegative.

This chain joins TRBV7-9 and TRBJ2-5; 9 bases align to TRBD2. The CDR3 runs to 14 residues. Germline V gives CDR1 SEHNR, CDR2 FQNEAQ (reference sequence). J was trimmed by 9 bases and V by 4 bases; bases with no gene match: 9. The CDR3 region has the DNA TGTGCCAGCAGCTCAGGGACTAGCCCATTGTCCCAGTACTTC. Its translation is CASSSGTSPLSQYF.

The CDR3 here is CASSSLRAWRDGYTF. The DNA of the CDR3 is TGTGCCAGCAGCTCCTTGAGGGCTTGGAGGGATGGCTACACCTTC. V and J are TRBV7-8 and TRBJ1-2; no clear D. The CDR3 consists of 15 residues. V dropped 4 bases and J dropped 6 bases, with 18 bases sitting between them. Germline CDR1 and CDR2: SGHVS and FQNEAQ. The whole variable domain, filled in from reference TRBV7-8 and TRBJ1-2, reads GAGVSQSPRYKVAKRGQDVALRCDPISGHVSLFWYQQALGQGPEFLTYFQNEAQLDKSGLPSDRFFAERPEGSVSTLKIQRTQQEDSAVYLCASSSLRAWRDGYTFGSGTRLTVV.

The chain is built from TRBV10-3 and TRBJ2-5, with 10 nucleotides matching TRBD1. This CDR3 is built from 16 residues. V shed 4 bases, J shed 5 bases, and the junction held 10 bases outside the gene matches. Germline V gene sequence: CDR1 ENHRY, CDR2 SYGVKD. The CDR3 reads CAISGGQGSVSETQYF. The CDR3 DNA reads as TGTGCCATCAGTGGGGGACAGGGGTCCGTCTCTGAGACCCAGTACTTC.

The genes are TRBV28 and TRBJ1-5; 8 nucleotides match TRBD1. Unmatched junction bases numbered 4, after V lost 5 bases and J lost 4 bases. Germline V gene lookup returns CDR1 MDHEN and CDR2 SYDVKM. The length of the CDR3 is 14 residues. The CDR3 region has the DNA TGTGCCAGCAGTCGGGACAGGCTAAATCAGCCCCAGCATTTT. Its translation is CASSRDRLNQPQHF.

The rearrangement joins TRBV7-9 to TRBJ1-5; weak D call: TRBD1 (6 bases). This CDR3 contains 16 residues. Trimming shortened V by 2 bases and J by 9 bases, and 20 bases separated the two germline ends. CDR1 is SEHNR, CDR2 FQNEAQ, per germline (reference sequence). The CDR3: CASSLSQGYGGGPQHF. The CDR3 coding sequence is TGTGCCAGCAGCTTATCCCAGGGGTATGGGGGGGGGCCCCAGCATTTT.

The chain has TRBV29-1 and TRBJ2-3, with 8 bases that match TRBD1. Germline CDR1 is SQVTM and CDR2 is ANQGSEA. This CDR3 comprises 12 residues. Trimming took 8 bases from V and 3 from J; bases not matched to a gene: 4. CDR3 amino acids: CSRTGITDTQYF. CDR3 in DNA: TGCAGCCGGACAGGGATTACAGATACGCAGTATTTT.

The genes are TRBV7-9 and TRBJ2-7, with D possibly TRBD1 on 5 matching bases. This CDR3 region has 17 residues. Germline CDR1 and CDR2: SEHNR and FQNEAQ (reference sequence). V was trimmed by 1 base and J by 5 bases, leaving 21 bases between them. The CDR3 protein is CASSLVWGGRTSDEQYF. The CDR3 DNA is TGTGCCAGCAGCTTAGTTTGGGGCGGTCGGACGAGCGACGAGCAGTACTTC.

The chain recombines TRBV28 with TRBJ1-2; 8 bases map to TRBD1. V gave up 3 bases and J gave up 4 bases; unmatched junction bases: 4. CDR1 and CDR2 (germline): MDHEN, SYDVKM. The CDR3 loop spans 14 amino acids. The CDR3 is CASSFLDRAYGYTF. The CDR3 nucleotides read TGTGCCAGCAGTTTCCTGGACAGGGCCTATGGCTACACCTTC.

This clone showed up just a few times. The chain links TRBV7-9 to TRBJ2-6; 11 positions match TRBD2. The CDR3 spans 18 residues. The junction had 7 bases not matched to a gene; V was cut back by 6 bases and J by 0 bases. The germline V gene encodes CDR1 SEHNR and CDR2 FQNEAQ (reference sequence). Written as DNA, the CDR3 is TGTGCCAGCAGGGTGGGACTAGCGGCTAACTCTGGGGCCAACGTCCTGACTTTC. This gives the protein CASRVGLAANSGANVLTF.

The V call is TRBV5-1, the J call TRBJ2-1; TRBD2 matches 9 bases. The CDR3 covers 15 residues. CDR1 is SGHRS, CDR2 YFSETQ, per germline. The V segment lost 5 bases and the J segment 3 bases; nucleotides outside the gene matches: 6. CDR3 protein: CASRVLAGNYNEQFF. The CDR3 coding sequence is TGCGCCAGCAGGGTCCTAGCGGGAAACTACAATGAGCAGTTCTTC.

The genes are TRBV14 and TRBJ2-5; 9 bases map to TRBD1. With V trimmed by 1 base and J by 4 bases, 10 bases remained unmatched. This CDR3 has 17 residues. The germline gives CDR1 SGHDN, CDR2 FVKESK. The CDR3 reads CASSQGSGTGWGETQYF. CDR3 in DNA: TGTGCCAGCAGCCAAGGTTCCGGGACAGGGTGGGGAGAGACCCAGTACTTC.

The genes are TRBV16 and TRBJ1-5; D is unclear. The germline V gene encodes CDR1 KGHSY and CDR2 FQNENV. The CDR3 loop spans 17 amino acids. V lost 0 bases, J lost 4 bases, and 16 bases lay in between. This CDR3 is CASSQSVPGGPNQPQHF. CDR3 DNA: TGTGCCAGCAGCCAATCGGTCCCCGGTGGGCCAAATCAGCCCCAGCATTTT.

This clone was seen more than once but under ten times. This sequence joins TRBV6-1 and TRBJ1-1; 7 positions agree with TRBD1. This CDR3 has 12 amino acids. The V segment lost 6 bases and the J segment 4 bases; nucleotides outside the gene matches: 2. Germline values: CDR1 MNHNS, CDR2 SASEGT. Here the CDR3 reads CASSEGATEAFF. The DNA for the CDR3 is TGTGCCAGCAGCGAGGGGGCCACTGAAGCTTTCTTT.

The chain recombines TRBV29-1 with TRBJ1-2; weak D call: TRBD1 (5 bases). Germline V lookup: CDR1 SQVTM, CDR2 ANQGSEA. The CDR3 length is 12 residues. The CDR3 reads CSGGGRFYGYTF. CDR3 coding DNA: TGCAGTGGGGGAGGGAGGTTTTATGGCTACACCTTC.

The chain combines TRBV15 with TRBJ1-2; no clear D gene. The germline V gene has CDR1 LNHNV and CDR2 YYDKDF (reference sequence). The CDR3 runs 13 residues. The germline V and J ends were trimmed by 5 bases and 4 bases, with 11 bases remaining between them. The CDR3 is CATSPPGSYGYTF. In nucleotides, the CDR3 is TGTGCCACCAGCCCCCCCGGGAGCTATGGCTACACCTTC.

The chain employs TRBV28 and TRBJ2-1; a weak D match, TRBD1 (5 bases). Germline assignment: CDR1 MDHEN and CDR2 SYDVKM. V shed 3 bases and J shed 8 bases, with 14 bases lying between them. This CDR3 has 14 amino acids. The CDR3: CASSFLTTGYEQFF. In DNA, the CDR3 is TGTGCCAGCAGTTTTCTAACTACAGGTTATGAGCAGTTCTTC.

This clone was counted between two and nine times. Other DNA sequences of this sample code for an identical CDR3. This chain links TRBV9 with TRBJ1-3, with D tentatively TRBD1 (5 bases). Per germline, CDR1 SGDLS and CDR2 YYNGEE. Trimming removed 2 bases from V and 7 bases from J, with 7 bases in between. The length of the CDR3 is 12 residues. CDR3 bases: TGTGCCAGCAGCGTGGGGGGGAACACCATATATTTT. As protein: CASSVGGNTIYF.

The V and J genes are TRBV6-6 and TRBJ1-4; a weak D match, TRBD1 (6 bases). Germline assignment: CDR1 MNHNY and CDR2 SVGAGI (reference sequence). Trimming took 8 bases from V and 6 from J, leaving 13 bases between them. There are 13 residues in the CDR3. CDR3 nucleotide sequence: TGTGCCAGCGCAAGAGGGGGGGATGAAAAACTGTTTTTT. Its translation: CASARGGDEKLFF.

The chain couples TRBV11-2 to TRBJ2-1; 11 nucleotides align to TRBD1. Per the germline V gene, CDR1 is SGHAT and CDR2 is FQNNGV. The J segment lost 7 bases and the V segment lost 4 bases, leaving 6 bases of the junction unmatched. The CDR3 is 15 amino acids. The DNA of the CDR3 is TGTGCCAGCAGCTACGGGGGACAGGGGGTAAATGAGCAGTTCTTC. Its protein is CASSYGGQGVNEQFF.

This CDR3 reads CACTLAQTGAPYYEQYF. In DNA, the CDR3 is TGTGCCTGCACCCTCGCTCAAACAGGGGCTCCATATTACGAGCAGTACTTC. The rearrangement links TRBV30 to TRBJ2-7; TRBD1 matches at 7 bases. The CDR3 loop spans 17 amino acids. The trim removed 6 bases at V and 4 bases at J, leaving 21 bases unmatched. Germline V lookup: CDR1 GTSNPN, CDR2 SVGIG (reference sequence).

The chain couples TRBV5-1 to TRBJ2-2, with 10 bases that match TRBD1. This CDR3 region has 16 residues. Per germline, CDR1 SGHRS and CDR2 YFSETQ. Trimming cost V 4 bases and J 2 bases; bases outside gene matches: 5. CDR3 region: CASSDRGLANTGELFF. The CDR3 nucleotides read TGCGCCAGCAGCGACAGGGGGCTAGCAAACACCGGGGAGCTGTTTTTT.

V usage is TRBV4-1 and J usage is TRBJ1-1; 9 bases fit TRBD1. Germline CDR1 reads MGHRA; CDR2 reads YSYEKL. The J segment lost 5 bases and the V segment lost 4 bases, leaving 8 bases of the junction unmatched. The CDR3 loop spans 15 amino acids. CDR3 bases: TGCGCCAGCAGCCGTTACAGGGGGCATCGAACTGAAGCTTTCTTT. Its translation: CASSRYRGHRTEAFF.

To note about this clone: This sample includes further DNA sequences coding for the same CDR3. The V and J genes are TRBV7-2 and TRBJ2-1; 7 bases map to TRBD2. The V and J ends lost 5 bases and 7 bases, in that order; junction bases with no gene match: 2. The germline gives CDR1 SGHTA, CDR2 FQGNSA. This CDR3 is built from 12 residues. Written as DNA, the CDR3 is TGTGCCAGCAGCCCCGGGGGGAATGAGCAGTTCTTC. It is translated as CASSPGGNEQFF.

CDR3 coding DNA: TGCGCCAGCAGCTGGGACAAGAACTATGGCTACACCTTC. Translation gives CASSWDKNYGYTF. The chain joins TRBV4-1 to TRBJ1-2; TRBD1 might be the D (6 bases). The CDR3 length is 13 residues. Per the germline V gene, CDR1 is MGHRA and CDR2 is YSYEKL. Trimming removed 5 bases from V and 2 bases from J, with 9 bases in between.

The V call is TRBV28, the J call TRBJ2-7; D call uncertain. The CDR3 loop spans 14 amino acids. The germline V gene has CDR1 MDHEN and CDR2 SYDVKM. Between the trimmed V and J ends, which lost 5 bases and 0 bases, there was a span of 11 bases. Here the CDR3 DNA reads TGTGCCAGCAGTCTAGACCTTAGCTCCTACGAGCAGTACTTC. It yields the protein CASSLDLSSYEQYF. Full variable domain (remainder filled in from reference TRBV28 and TRBJ2-7): DVKVTQSSRYLVKRTGEKVFLECVQDMDHENMFWYRQDPGLGLRLIYFSYDVKMKEKGDIPEGYSVSREKKERFSLILESASTNQTSMYLCASSLDLSSYEQYFGPGTRLTVT.

This clone showed up just once. The chain recombines TRBV5-1 with TRBJ1-2, with no clear D. The CDR3 is 15 residues long. From germline, CDR1 is SGHRS and CDR2 YFSETQ. V lost 1 base, J lost 3 bases, and 13 bases lay in between. CDR3 in DNA: TGCGCCAGCAGCTTGTCGCGGGGTCGGGACTATGGCTACACCTTC. Residues: CASSLSRGRDYGYTF. Together with reference TRBV5-1 and TRBJ1-2, the CDR3 gives the full variable domain: KAGVTQTPRYLIKTRGQQVTLSCSPISGHRSVSWYQQTPGQGLQFLFEYFSETQRNKGNFPGRFSGRQFSNSRSEMNVSTLELGDSALYLCASSLSRGRDYGYTFGSGTRLTVV.

The chain has TRBV11-2 and TRBJ2-3, with a tentative D call TRBD1 (5 bases). Germline V lookup: CDR1 SGHAT, CDR2 FQNNGV. This CDR3 is 17 amino acids long. V lost 1 base and J 0 bases, leaving 14 bases between the germline ends. Here the CDR3 DNA reads TGTGCCAGCAGCTTAGGCAGGGCCATATTTAGCACAGATACGCAGTATTTT. This codes for CASSLGRAIFSTDTQYF.

The sample holds one count of this clone. The rearrangement joins TRBV10-3 to TRBJ2-7; 11 bases match TRBD1. Germline-derived CDR1 and CDR2 are ENHRY and SYGVKD. Trimming removed 4 bases from V and 5 bases from J; junction bases left unmatched: 7. This CDR3 spans 15 amino acids. The DNA of the CDR3 is TGTGCCATCAGTGCCCCGGGACAGGGGGACCACGAGCAGTACTTC. Translation gives CAISAPGQGDHEQYF.